The rows below give T cell receptor beta chains drawn from one sample of a study of blood T cell repertoires in COVID-19. Data came from immunoSEQ multiplex PCR; TCRdb stores just in-frame clones and leaves some out. The sample shows 70,000 to 85,000 clones, about 86% of them seen only once. The sample comprised peripheral blood. The source of these receptors is a woman older than 75 in a cohort sampled during active or convalescent COVID-19. Both conserved end residues are part of each CDR3. Each record gives: J gene, V gene, D gene, clone size, CDR3 DNA, CDR3 protein. The D gene is left open where the match is weak. Some rows have no size entry. The others give once, few or many, or a class for an expanded clone.

>TRBJ1-3|TRBV3-1/TRBV3-2|.|.
TGTGCCAGCAGCCAAGCGGGAGCGGGGGCGAAAGGAAACACCATATATTTT
CASSQAGAGAKGNTIYF
>TRBJ2-7|TRBV2|TRBD1|.
TGTGCCAGCAATGTAAGGGGAGGGAAGGACAGGGGTTTAATGGGTAGCTCCTACGAGCAGTACTTC
CASNVRGGKDRGLMGSSYEQYF
>TRBJ2-1|TRBV27|.|few
TGTGCCAGCAGCCCTAACACCTACAGCTCCTACAATGAGCAGTTCTTC
CASSPNTYSSYNEQFF
>TRBJ2-1|TRBV28|TRBD2|.
TGTGCCAGCAGCTTTGGGGGACTAGCGGCCTACAATGAGCAGTTCTTC
CASSFGGLAAYNEQFF
>TRBJ2-3|TRBV2|.|.
TGTGCCAGCAGGCGGCAGGGGGACTCAGATACGCAGTATTTT
CASRRQGDSDTQYF
>TRBJ1-2|TRBV3-1/TRBV3-2|.|.
TGTGCCAGCAGCCAGCGACGGGCGGGGTATGGCTACACCTTC
CASSQRRAGYGYTF
>TRBJ2-1|TRBV7-3|.|.
TGTGCCAGCAGCTTAACCAGTTACAATGAGCAGTTCTTC
CASSLTSYNEQFF
>TRBJ1-2|TRBV30|.|.
TGTGCCTGGAGTTCTCGGACAGTTAACTATGGCTACACCTTC
CAWSSRTVNYGYTF
>TRBJ2-5|TRBV28|.|once
TGTGCCAGCAGCAGGACAGCTCAAGAGACCCAGTACTTC
CASSRTAQETQYF
>TRBJ1-4|TRBV28|TRBD1|.
TGTGCCAGCAGCCTACCCGGGACAGGGGTCGTTGAAAAACTGTTTTTT
CASSLPGTGVVEKLFF
>TRBJ2-3|TRBV25-1|TRBD2|.
TGTGCCAGCAGTCAGGGACTAGCGGATCTCACAGATACGCAGTATTTT
CASSQGLADLTDTQYF
>TRBJ1-6|TRBV6-5|.|.
TGTGCCAGCAGGGTGGGTTCCCTAGATAATTCACCCCTCCACTTT
CASRVGSLDNSPLHF
>TRBJ2-7|TRBV5-1|TRBD2|.
TGCGCCAGCAGCCAGGACCCCGGGACTAGCGGGACCTACGAGCAGTACTTC
CASSQDPGTSGTYEQYF
>TRBJ2-3|TRBV29-1|.|.
TGCAGCGTTGGTACAGGGTCTAGCACAGATACGCAGTATTTT
CSVGTGSSTDTQYF
>TRBJ2-3|TRBV11-3|.|.
TGTGCCAGCACACCGGGACAAGGCACAGATACGCAGTATTTT
CASTPGQGTDTQYF
>TRBJ2-2|TRBV6-6|TRBD1|.
TGTGCCAGCAGGACTGGGACAGCGAACACCGGGGAGCTGTTTTTT
CASRTGTANTGELFF
>TRBJ2-1|TRBV7-3|.|.
TGTGCCAGCAGCCTGCTAGCCGCGGAGCAGTTCTTC
CASSLLAAEQFF
>TRBJ2-1|TRBV11-1|TRBD2|.
TGTGCCAGCAGACTAGCGGGTATCTCCTACAATGAGCAGTTCTTC
CASRLAGISYNEQFF
>TRBJ2-7|TRBV5-1|TRBD1|.
TGCGCCAGCAGCTTGGGGGGGACAGGAACCTACGAGCAGTACTTC
CASSLGGTGTYEQYF
>TRBJ2-5|TRBV11-3|.|.
TGTGCCAGCAGCGTAGGGACAAAGATTCAAGAGACCCAGTACTTC
CASSVGTKIQETQYF
>TRBJ1-5|TRBV10-2|TRBD1|.
TGCGCCAGCACCACAGGGGGGAGCAATCAGCCCCAGCATTTT
CASTTGGSNQPQHF
>TRBJ1-1|TRBV30|.|.
TGTGCCTGGGGACATTTGAACACTGAAGCTTTCTTT
CAWGHLNTEAFF
>TRBJ2-1|TRBV4-1|TRBD2|.
TGCGCCAGCAGCCAAGGACTAGCCGTCGATGAGCAGTTCTTC
CASSQGLAVDEQFF
>TRBJ1-6|TRBV5-1|.|.
TGCGCCAGCAGCTTGGAAGGGGGAAATTCACCCCTCCACTTT
CASSLEGGNSPLHF
>TRBJ1-3|TRBV30|TRBD1|.
TGTGCCTGGAGTGTAACCGGGACAGCTAGGTCCACTGGAAACACCATATATTTT
CAWSVTGTARSTGNTIYF
>TRBJ1-5|TRBV24-1|.|.
TGTGCCACCAGTCCCGACCCGGGAGGTCAGCCCCAGCATTTT
CATSPDPGGQPQHF
>TRBJ1-1|TRBV28|.|.
TGTGCCAGCAGTTTTCGCGGGGGCGGGAACACTGAAGCTTTCTTT
CASSFRGGGNTEAFF
>TRBJ1-1|TRBV13|.|.
TGTGCCAGCAGCTGGGGACAACCTAATCACGCTTTCTTT
CASSWGQPNHAFF
>TRBJ2-3|TRBV27|.|.
TGTGCCAGCAGTTATCAGGGCACAGATACGCAGTATTTT
CASSYQGTDTQYF
>TRBJ2-3|TRBV18|TRBD2|.
TGTGCCAGCTCACGGCGGACTAGCGGGAGCACAGATACGCAGTATTTT
CASSRRTSGSTDTQYF
>TRBJ1-2|TRBV24-1|.|.
TGTGCCACCAGTGATTTGAAGAGGAGCTATGGCTACACCTTC
CATSDLKRSYGYTF